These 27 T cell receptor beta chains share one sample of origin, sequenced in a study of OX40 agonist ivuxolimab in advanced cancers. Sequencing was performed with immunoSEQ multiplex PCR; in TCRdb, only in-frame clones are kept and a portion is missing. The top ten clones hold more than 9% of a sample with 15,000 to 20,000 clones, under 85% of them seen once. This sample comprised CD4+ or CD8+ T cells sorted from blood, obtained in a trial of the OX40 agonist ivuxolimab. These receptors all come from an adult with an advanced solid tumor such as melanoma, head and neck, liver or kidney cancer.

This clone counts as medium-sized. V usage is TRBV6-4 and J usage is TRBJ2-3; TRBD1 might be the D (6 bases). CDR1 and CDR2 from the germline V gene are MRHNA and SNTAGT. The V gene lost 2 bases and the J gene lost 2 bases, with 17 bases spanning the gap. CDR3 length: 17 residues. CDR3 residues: CASSDPPWTDLTDTQYF. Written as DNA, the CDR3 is TGTGCCAGCAGTGACCCTCCCTGGACAGACCTCACAGATACGCAGTATTTT.

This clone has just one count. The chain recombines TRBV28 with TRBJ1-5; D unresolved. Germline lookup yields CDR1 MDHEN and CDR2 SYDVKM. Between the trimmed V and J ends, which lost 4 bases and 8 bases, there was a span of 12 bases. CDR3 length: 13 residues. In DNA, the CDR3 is TGTGCCAGCAGTTCGGACGACCGGGAGCCCCAGCATTTT. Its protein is CASSSDDREPQHF.

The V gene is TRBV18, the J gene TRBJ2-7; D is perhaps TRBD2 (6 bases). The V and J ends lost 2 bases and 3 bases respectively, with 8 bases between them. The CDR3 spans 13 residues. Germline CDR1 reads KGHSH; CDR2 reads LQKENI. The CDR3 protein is CASSPGGVYEQYF. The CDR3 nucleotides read TGTGCCAGCTCACCAGGCGGGGTCTACGAGCAGTACTTC.

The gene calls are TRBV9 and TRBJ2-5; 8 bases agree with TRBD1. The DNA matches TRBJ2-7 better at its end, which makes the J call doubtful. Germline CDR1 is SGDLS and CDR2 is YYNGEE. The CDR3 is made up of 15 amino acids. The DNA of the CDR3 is TGTGCCAGCAGCCTAGAGGGCGGACAGGGCAACGAGCAGTACTTC. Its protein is CASSLEGGQGNEQYF.

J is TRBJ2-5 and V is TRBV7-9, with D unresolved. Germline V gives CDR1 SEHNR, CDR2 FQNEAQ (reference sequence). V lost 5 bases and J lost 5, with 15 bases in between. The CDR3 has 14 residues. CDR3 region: CASSRVGLGETQYF. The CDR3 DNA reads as TGTGCCAGCAGCCGAGTTGGGCTCGGGGAGACCCAGTACTTC.

The CDR3 spells CASSLGQHTEAFF. The DNA of the CDR3 is TGTGCCAGCAGTTTAGGGCAGCACACTGAAGCTTTCTTT. The chain joins TRBV27 to TRBJ1-1; no clear D gene. CDR1 and CDR2 from the germline V gene are MNHEY and SMNVEV (reference sequence). The CDR3 length is 13 residues. V lost 2 bases and J 3 bases, leaving 7 bases between the germline ends.

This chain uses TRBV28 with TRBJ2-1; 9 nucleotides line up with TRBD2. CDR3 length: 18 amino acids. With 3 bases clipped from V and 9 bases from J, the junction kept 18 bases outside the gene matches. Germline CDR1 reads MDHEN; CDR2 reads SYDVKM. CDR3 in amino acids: CASSFPEGSGRFLFEQFF. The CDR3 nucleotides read TGTGCCAGCAGTTTCCCGGAAGGTAGCGGGAGATTTTTGTTTGAGCAGTTCTTC.

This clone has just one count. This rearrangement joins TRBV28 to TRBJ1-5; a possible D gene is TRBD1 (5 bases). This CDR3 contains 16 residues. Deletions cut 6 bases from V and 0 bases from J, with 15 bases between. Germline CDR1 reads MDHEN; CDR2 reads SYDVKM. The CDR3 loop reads CASSIGESYSNQPQHF. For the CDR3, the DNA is TGTGCCAGCAGCATAGGGGAATCCTATAGCAATCAGCCCCAGCATTTT.

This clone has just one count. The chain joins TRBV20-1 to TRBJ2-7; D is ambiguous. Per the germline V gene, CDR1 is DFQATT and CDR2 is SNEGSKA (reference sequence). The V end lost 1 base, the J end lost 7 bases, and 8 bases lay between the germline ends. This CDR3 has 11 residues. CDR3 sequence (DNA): TGCAGTGCTAGAGCAGGTAATGAGCAGTACTTC. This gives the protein CSARAGNEQYF.

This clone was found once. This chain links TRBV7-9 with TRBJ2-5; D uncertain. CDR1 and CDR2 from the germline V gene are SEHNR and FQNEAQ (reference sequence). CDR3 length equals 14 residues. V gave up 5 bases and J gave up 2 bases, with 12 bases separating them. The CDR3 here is CASSPRVSQETQYF. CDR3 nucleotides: TGTGCCAGCAGCCCCCGCGTGAGTCAAGAGACCCAGTACTTC.

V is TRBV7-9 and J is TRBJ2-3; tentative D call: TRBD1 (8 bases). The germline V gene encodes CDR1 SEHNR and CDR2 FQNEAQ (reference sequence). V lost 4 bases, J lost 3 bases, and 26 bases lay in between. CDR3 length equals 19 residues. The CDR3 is CASSSDRGRRLAETDTQYF. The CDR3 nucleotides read TGTGCCAGCAGCTCCGACAGGGGTCGGCGGCTAGCGGAAACAGATACGCAGTATTTT.

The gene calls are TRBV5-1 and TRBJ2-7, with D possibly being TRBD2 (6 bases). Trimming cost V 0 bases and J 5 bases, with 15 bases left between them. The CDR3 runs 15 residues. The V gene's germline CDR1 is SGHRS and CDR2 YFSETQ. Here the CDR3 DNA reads TGCGCCAGCAGCTTGGCCGGACGGGAGATGGACGAGCAGTACTTC. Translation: CASSLAGREMDEQYF. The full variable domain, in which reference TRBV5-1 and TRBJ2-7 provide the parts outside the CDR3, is KAGVTQTPRYLIKTRGQQVTLSCSPISGHRSVSWYQQTPGQGLQFLFEYFSETQRNKGNFPGRFSGRQFSNSRSEMNVSTLELGDSALYLCASSLAGREMDEQYFGPGTRLTVT.

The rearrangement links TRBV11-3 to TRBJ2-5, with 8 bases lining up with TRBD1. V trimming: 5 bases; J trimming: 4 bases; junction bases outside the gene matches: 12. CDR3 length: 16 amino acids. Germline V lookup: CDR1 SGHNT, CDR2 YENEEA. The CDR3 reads CASSLPDRVGIETQYF. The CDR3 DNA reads TGTGCCAGCAGCCTCCCGGACAGGGTGGGGATAGAGACCCAGTACTTC. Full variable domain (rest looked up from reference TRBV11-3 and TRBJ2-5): EAGVVQSPRYKIIEKKQPVAFWCNPISGHNTLYWYLQNLGQGPELLIRYENEEAVDDSQLPKDRFSAERLKGVDSTLKIQPAELGDSAVYLCASSLPDRVGIETQYFGPGTRLLVL.

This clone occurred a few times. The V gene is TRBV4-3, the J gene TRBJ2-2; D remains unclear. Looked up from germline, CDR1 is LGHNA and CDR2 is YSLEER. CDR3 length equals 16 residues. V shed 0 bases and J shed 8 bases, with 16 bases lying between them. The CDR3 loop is CASSQDSVLLSGELFF. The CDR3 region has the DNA TGCGCCAGCAGCCAAGATTCGGTACTACTCTCTGGGGAGCTGTTTTTT.

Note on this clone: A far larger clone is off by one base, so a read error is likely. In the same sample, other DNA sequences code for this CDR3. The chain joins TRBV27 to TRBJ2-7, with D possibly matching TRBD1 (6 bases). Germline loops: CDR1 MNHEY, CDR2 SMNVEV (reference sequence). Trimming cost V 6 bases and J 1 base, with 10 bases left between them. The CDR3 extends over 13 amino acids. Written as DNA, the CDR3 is TGTGCCAGCAGCCCAGGGGCTTCCTACGAGCAGTACTTC. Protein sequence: CASSPGASYEQYF.

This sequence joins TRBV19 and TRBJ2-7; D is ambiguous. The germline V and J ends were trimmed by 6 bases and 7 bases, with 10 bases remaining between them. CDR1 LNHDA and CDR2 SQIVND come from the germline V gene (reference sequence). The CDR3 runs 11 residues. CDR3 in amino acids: CASRGGMEQYF. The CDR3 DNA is TGTGCCAGTAGAGGTGGGATGGAGCAGTACTTC.

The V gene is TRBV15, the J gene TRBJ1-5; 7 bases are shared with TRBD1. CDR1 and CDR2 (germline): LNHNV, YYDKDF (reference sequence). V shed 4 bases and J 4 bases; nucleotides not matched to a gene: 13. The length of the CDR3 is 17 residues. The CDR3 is CATSKQGDSEINQPQHF. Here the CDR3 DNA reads TGTGCCACCAGCAAGCAGGGGGACAGCGAAATTAATCAGCCCCAGCATTTT.

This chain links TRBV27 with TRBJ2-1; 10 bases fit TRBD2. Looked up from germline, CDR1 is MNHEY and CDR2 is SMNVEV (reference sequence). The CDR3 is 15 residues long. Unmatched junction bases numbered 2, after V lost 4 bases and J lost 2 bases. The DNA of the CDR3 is TGTGCCAGCAGTTCTCTAGCGGGGGCCTACAATGAGCAGTTCTTC. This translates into CASSSLAGAYNEQFF.

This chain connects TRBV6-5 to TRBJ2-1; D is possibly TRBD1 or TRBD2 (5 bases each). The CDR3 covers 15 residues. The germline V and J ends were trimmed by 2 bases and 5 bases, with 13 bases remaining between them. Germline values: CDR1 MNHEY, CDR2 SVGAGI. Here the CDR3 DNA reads TGTGCCAGCAGTTACACCGGGACGGACCACAATGAGCAGTTCTTC. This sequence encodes CASSYTGTDHNEQFF.

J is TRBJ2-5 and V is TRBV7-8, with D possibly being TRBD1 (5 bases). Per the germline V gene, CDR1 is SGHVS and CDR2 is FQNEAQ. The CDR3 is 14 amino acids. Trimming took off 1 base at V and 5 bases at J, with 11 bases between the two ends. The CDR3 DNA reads TGTGCCAGCAGCTTAGAGGTCGCAGGGGAGACCCAGTACTTC. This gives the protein CASSLEVAGETQYF. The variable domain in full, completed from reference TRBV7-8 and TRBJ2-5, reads GAGVSQSPRYKVAKRGQDVALRCDPISGHVSLFWYQQALGQGPEFLTYFQNEAQLDKSGLPSDRFFAERPEGSVSTLKIQRTQQEDSAVYLCASSLEVAGETQYFGPGTRLLVL.

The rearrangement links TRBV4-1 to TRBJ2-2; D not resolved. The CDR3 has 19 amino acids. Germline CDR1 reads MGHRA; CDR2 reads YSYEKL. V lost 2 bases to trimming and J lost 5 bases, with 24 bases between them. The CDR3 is CASSQSLSGIDAVTGELFF. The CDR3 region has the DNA TGCGCCAGCAGCCAATCCCTTTCGGGTATCGATGCGGTGACCGGGGAGCTGTTTTTT.

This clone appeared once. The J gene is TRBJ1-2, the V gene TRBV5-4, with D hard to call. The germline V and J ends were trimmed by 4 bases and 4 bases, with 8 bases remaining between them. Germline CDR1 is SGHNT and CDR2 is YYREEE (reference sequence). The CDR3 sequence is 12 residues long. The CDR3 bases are TGTGCCAGCAGCCCCTCTCTCTATGGCTACACCTTC. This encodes CASSPSLYGYTF.

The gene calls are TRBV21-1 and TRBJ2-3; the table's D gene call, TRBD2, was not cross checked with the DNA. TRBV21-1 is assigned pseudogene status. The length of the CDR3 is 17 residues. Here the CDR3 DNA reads TGTGCCAGCAGCATAGGGGGACTAGCTTTGAGCACAGATACGCAGTATTTT. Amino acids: CASSIGGLALSTDTQYF.

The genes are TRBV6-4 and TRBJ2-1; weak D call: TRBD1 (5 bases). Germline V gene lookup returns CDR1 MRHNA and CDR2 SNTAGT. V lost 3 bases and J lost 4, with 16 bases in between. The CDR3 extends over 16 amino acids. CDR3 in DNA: TGTGCCAGCAGTGATAAAACAGGAATGAGTTACAATGAGCAGTTCTTC. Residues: CASSDKTGMSYNEQFF.

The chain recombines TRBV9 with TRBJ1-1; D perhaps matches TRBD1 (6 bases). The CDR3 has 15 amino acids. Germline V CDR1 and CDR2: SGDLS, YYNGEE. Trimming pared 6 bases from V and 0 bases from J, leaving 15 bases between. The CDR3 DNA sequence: TGTGCCAGCACCACCGGGGGCGCCTTGAACACTGAAGCTTTCTTT. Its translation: CASTTGGALNTEAFF.

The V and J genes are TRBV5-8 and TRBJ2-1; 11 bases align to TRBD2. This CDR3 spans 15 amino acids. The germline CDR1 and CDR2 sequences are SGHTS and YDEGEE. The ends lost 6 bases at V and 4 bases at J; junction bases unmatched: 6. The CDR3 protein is CASTSGTSGYNEQFF. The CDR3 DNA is TGTGCCAGCACTTCCGGGACTAGCGGATACAATGAGCAGTTCTTC.

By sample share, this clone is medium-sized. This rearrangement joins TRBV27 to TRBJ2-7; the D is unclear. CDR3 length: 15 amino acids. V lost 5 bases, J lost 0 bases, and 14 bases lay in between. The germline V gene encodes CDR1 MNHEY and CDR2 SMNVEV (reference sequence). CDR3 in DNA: TGTGCCAGCAGTAGAAGACAACCGAGCTCCTACGAGCAGTACTTC. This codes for CASSRRQPSSYEQYF.